This passage covers 29 T cell receptor beta chains from one sample sequenced in a study of beta chain features in type 1 diabetes. These TCRs are of unknown antigen specificity. Broader study findings: Type 1 diabetes patients had moderately but significantly shorter TCRB CDR3s in all four CD4+ subsets.

The sequenced template was cDNA made from the entire isolated RNA. Produced via immunoSEQ multiplex PCR; TCRdb's table is partial and in-frame only. Found here are more than 550,000 clones, about 14% of them singletons; the top ten hold less than 0.04%. Specimen: naive CD4+ T cells from blood. The receptor set was obtained from a man between 18 and 29 years old with type 1 diabetes.

This clone was counted between two and nine times. The genes are TRBV6-4 and TRBJ2-1; 7 bases fit TRBD2. J was trimmed by 9 bases and V by 6 bases; bases with no gene match: 5. This CDR3 region has 12 residues. Looked up from germline, CDR1 is MRHNA and CDR2 is SNTAGT. CDR3 sequence (DNA): TGTGCCAGCAGCCGAACGGGGGGTGAGCAGTTCTTC. Translation: CASSRTGGEQFF.

CDR3 DNA: TGTGCCAGCACCGGGACTAGCGGTTCCTACGAGCAGTACTTC. This codes for CASTGTSGSYEQYF. The gene calls are TRBV6-6 and TRBJ2-7, with TRBD2 identical over 11 bases. The germline V gene has CDR1 MNHNY and CDR2 SVGAGI (reference sequence). The J segment lost 1 base and the V segment lost 7 bases, leaving 3 bases of the junction unmatched. The CDR3 sequence is 14 residues long.

The chain uses TRBV28 and TRBJ1-5, with D possibly being TRBD1 (5 bases). In germline, CDR1 is MDHEN, CDR2 SYDVKM. The CDR3 is made up of 13 amino acids. Trimming removed 6 bases from V and 7 bases from J, with 13 bases in between. CDR3 protein: CASRWGSPQPQHF. CDR3 bases: TGTGCCAGCAGGTGGGGGAGCCCCCAGCCCCAGCATTTT. Full variable domain (outside the CDR3, taken from reference TRBV28 and TRBJ1-5): DVKVTQSSRYLVKRTGEKVFLECVQDMDHENMFWYRQDPGLGLRLIYFSYDVKMKEKGDIPEGYSVSREKKERFSLILESASTNQTSMYLCASRWGSPQPQHFGDGTRLSIL.

The chain combines TRBV14 with TRBJ1-5; perhaps TRBD1 as D (6 bases). The CDR3 sequence is 14 residues long. Trimming cost V 4 bases and J 7 bases, with 14 bases left between them. The germline CDR1 and CDR2 sequences are SGHDN and FVKESK. For the CDR3, the DNA is TGTGCCAGCAGCCGGGGGCCCGCTAACCAGCCCCAGCATTTT. Translated: CASSRGPANQPQHF. Drawing the rest from reference TRBV14 and TRBJ1-5, the complete variable domain is EAGVTQFPSHSVIEKGQTVTLRCDPISGHDNLYWYRRVMGKEIKFLLHFVKESKQDESGMPNNRFLAERTGGTYSTLKVQPAELEDSGVYFCASSRGPANQPQHFGDGTRLSIL.

The CDR3 coding sequence is TGTGCCTGGACAGTCCAGGCAGAGTTCTATGGCTACACCTTC. Translation: CAWTVQAEFYGYTF. The chain combines TRBV30 with TRBJ1-2; no firm D call. CDR1 and CDR2 (germline): GTSNPN, SVGIG (reference sequence). The V end lost 4 bases, the J end lost 4 bases, and 16 bases lay between the germline ends. This CDR3 spans 14 amino acids. The whole variable domain, remainder taken from reference TRBV30 and TRBJ1-2, is SQTIHQWPATLVQPVGSPLSLECTVEGTSNPNLYWYRQAAGRGLQLLFYSVGIGQISSEVPQNLSASRPQDRQFILSSKKLLLSDSGFYLCAWTVQAEFYGYTFGSGTRLTVV.

This clone was counted between two and nine times. The rearrangement links TRBV19 to TRBJ2-1; D unresolved. Trimming stripped 3 bases from V and 5 bases from J, with 11 bases between. This CDR3 has 14 residues. CDR1 LNHDA and CDR2 SQIVND come from the germline V gene (reference sequence). CDR3: CASSIAFPNNEQFF. CDR3 DNA sequence: TGTGCCAGTAGTATCGCCTTTCCCAACAATGAGCAGTTCTTC.

In this sample, this clone turned up a few times. The chain employs TRBV14 and TRBJ2-3; TRBD2 matches at 10 bases. The CDR3 totals 17 residues. The germline V gene has CDR1 SGHDN and CDR2 FVKESK. Trimming at V came to 0 bases and at J to 3 bases, leaving 6 bases not matched to a gene. The CDR3 spells CASSQDASGSGTDTQYF. In DNA, the CDR3 is TGTGCCAGCAGCCAAGATGCTAGCGGGAGCGGTACAGATACGCAGTATTTT.

This clone was detected a few times. Here the CDR3 DNA reads TGTGCCAGCTCCTGGACAGGGGGAGAGACCCAGTACTTC. This translates into CASSWTGGETQYF. The rearrangement uses TRBV7-2 and TRBJ2-5, with 10 positions matching TRBD1. The germline gives CDR1 SGHTA, CDR2 FQGNSA. V gave up 8 bases and J gave up 4 bases; unmatched junction bases: 4. This CDR3 spans 13 amino acids.

V gene TRBV7-9 combines with J gene TRBJ1-4; 7 bases map to TRBD1. Germline V lookup: CDR1 SEHNR, CDR2 FQNEAQ (reference sequence). This CDR3 contains 16 residues. V gave up 0 bases and J gave up 4 bases; unmatched junction bases: 5. The CDR3 nucleotides are TGTGCCAGCAGCTTAGCGCTCGGACAGGTTAATGAAAAACTGTTTTTT. This codes for CASSLALGQVNEKLFF.

This clone showed up just a few times. The genes are TRBV30 and TRBJ2-5, with D uncertain. Near its end, the DNA agrees better with TRBJ2-7, so the J call may be wrong. CDR1 is GTSNPN, CDR2 SVGIG, per germline (reference sequence). The CDR3 extends over 14 amino acids. The chain's CDR3 is CAWSVHSGSYEQYF. The CDR3 region has the DNA TGTGCCTGGAGTGTACACTCTGGGTCCTACGAGCAGTACTTC.

This clone was seen a handful of times. V usage is TRBV25-1 and J usage is TRBJ2-1; 8 bases are a match to TRBD2. The CDR3 spans 15 residues. CDR1 MGHDK and CDR2 SYGVNS come from the germline V gene. Trimming cost V 8 bases and J 4 bases; bases outside gene matches: 10. The CDR3: CASAKATSGYNEQFF. For the CDR3, the DNA is TGTGCCAGCGCAAAGGCCACTAGCGGATACAATGAGCAGTTCTTC.

The chain couples TRBV18 to TRBJ1-1, with D hard to call. CDR3 length: 13 residues. Per germline, CDR1 KGHSH and CDR2 LQKENI. The ends were cut back, 5 bases at V and 3 bases at J, with 10 bases in the middle. CDR3 amino acids: CASSSTEDTEAFF. DNA for the CDR3: TGTGCCAGCTCATCTACAGAGGACACTGAAGCTTTCTTT.

This clone was seen more than once but under ten times. The rearrangement joins TRBV30 to TRBJ2-7; 9 bases agree with TRBD1. The V gene's germline CDR1 is GTSNPN and CDR2 SVGIG (reference sequence). There are 13 residues in the CDR3. J gave up 7 bases and V 5 bases, and 9 bases lay outside the gene matches. The CDR3 DNA sequence: TGTGCCTGGTACCGAGGACAGGGGATTGAGCAGTACTTC. This codes for CAWYRGQGIEQYF.

The V and J genes are TRBV29-1 and TRBJ1-1; tentative D call: TRBD1 (5 bases). CDR1 and CDR2 from the germline V gene are SQVTM and ANQGSEA. V dropped 0 bases and J dropped 3 bases, with 8 bases sitting between them. The CDR3 length is 13 residues. CDR3 protein: CSVEERGDTEAFF. The CDR3 DNA is TGCAGCGTTGAAGAAAGGGGAGACACTGAAGCTTTCTTT.

J is TRBJ2-7 and V is TRBV2, with D perhaps matching TRBD2 (5 bases). The CDR3 contains 12 residues. The ends were cut back, 4 bases at V and 9 bases at J, with 13 bases in the middle. From germline, CDR1 is SNHLY and CDR2 FYNNEI. This CDR3 reads CASSADYQRQYF. CDR3 DNA: TGTGCCAGCAGTGCAGACTACCAAAGGCAGTACTTC.

The chain links TRBV9 to TRBJ2-5; D gene unclear. Germline CDR1 and CDR2: SGDLS and YYNGEE. The CDR3 totals 15 residues. The ends were cut back, 0 bases at V and 0 bases at J, with 9 bases in the middle. CDR3 amino acids: CASSVEISYQETQYF. CDR3 nucleotides: TGTGCCAGCAGCGTAGAAATTTCGTACCAAGAGACCCAGTACTTC.

This clone was observed a few times. This chain connects TRBV7-9 to TRBJ2-6; D remains ambiguous. CDR3 length equals 11 residues. CDR1 SEHNR and CDR2 FQNEAQ come from the germline V gene (reference sequence). CDR3 DNA sequence: TGTTCTGGCTCTGGGGCCAACGTCCTGACTTTC. Its translation: CSGSGANVLTF.

The sample holds a few counts of this clone. The chain couples TRBV7-3 to TRBJ2-2; D is perhaps TRBD1 or TRBD2 (5 bases each). In germline, CDR1 is SGHTA, CDR2 FQGTGA. The V end lost 4 bases, the J end lost 6 bases, and 15 bases lay between the germline ends. The CDR3 has 15 amino acids. The CDR3 DNA reads as TGTGCCAGCAGCTCGGGGCTTCTCGGGGCCGGGGAGCTGTTTTTT. Amino acid sequence: CASSSGLLGAGELFF.

This clone was counted between two and nine times. CDR3 loop: CASSVPGQGNEKLFF. CDR3 DNA sequence: TGTGCCAGCAGCGTTCCGGGACAGGGAAATGAAAAACTGTTTTTT. The rearrangement joins TRBV14 to TRBJ1-4; 9 bases agree with TRBD1. The CDR3 consists of 15 residues. V lost 5 bases, J lost 5 bases, and 6 bases stayed unmatched. CDR1 is SGHDN, CDR2 FVKESK, per germline.

As concerns this clone: This sample includes further DNA sequences coding for the same CDR3. The chain uses TRBV29-1 and TRBJ2-3; D might be TRBD1 (5 bases). Trimming took off 3 bases at V and 1 base at J, with 5 bases between the two ends. This CDR3 region has 12 residues. Germline CDR1 and CDR2: SQVTM and ANQGSEA. CDR3 region: CSVDRGTDTQYF. As DNA, the CDR3 is TGCAGCGTTGACAGGGGCACAGATACGCAGTATTTT.

CDR3 sequence (DNA): TGTGCCAGCAGTACCCAGGGGGCACCCAAAAACATTCAGTACTTC. Its protein product is CASSTQGAPKNIQYF. The chain uses TRBV2 and TRBJ2-4; 8 nucleotides line up with TRBD1. This CDR3 comprises 15 residues. Germline CDR1 is SNHLY and CDR2 is FYNNEI. The V segment lost 5 bases and the J segment 2 bases; nucleotides outside the gene matches: 5. Filled out from reference TRBV2 and TRBJ2-4, the complete variable domain reads EPEVTQTPSHQVTQMGQEVILRCVPISNHLYFYWYRQILGQKVEFLVSFYNNEISEKSEIFDDQFSVERPDGSNFTLKIRSTKLEDSAMYFCASSTQGAPKNIQYFGAGTRLSVL.

A few counts support this clone. The genes are TRBV29-1 and TRBJ1-1; no clear D. V lost 4 bases and J 0 bases, leaving 9 bases between the germline ends. CDR3 size: 13 residues. The germline V gene encodes CDR1 SQVTM and CDR2 ANQGSEA. The CDR3 region has the DNA TGCAGCGTTGTAGTGCTACTGAACACTGAAGCTTTCTTT. It specifies CSVVVLLNTEAFF.

This clone was seen a few times. This chain joins TRBV28 and TRBJ1-1, with D maybe TRBD1 (6 bases). V gave up 4 bases and J gave up 4 bases, with 10 bases separating them. Per the germline V gene, CDR1 is MDHEN and CDR2 is SYDVKM. This CDR3 has 13 amino acids. The CDR3 loop is CASSWQGPTEAFF. CDR3 DNA: TGTGCCAGCAGTTGGCAGGGGCCCACTGAAGCTTTCTTT.

This chain uses TRBV30 with TRBJ1-4; D may be TRBD1 (5 bases). Germline V gene lookup returns CDR1 GTSNPN and CDR2 SVGIG (reference sequence). This CDR3 has 16 amino acids. The V end lost 2 bases, the J end lost 9 bases, and 22 bases lay between the germline ends. Here the CDR3 reads CAWSSRGGTPSKKLFF. The CDR3 nucleotides read TGTGCCTGGAGTTCACGTGGGGGAACGCCGAGCAAAAAACTGTTTTTT.

J is TRBJ1-2 and V is TRBV20-1, with a tentative D call TRBD1 (6 bases). Per germline, CDR1 DFQATT and CDR2 SNEGSKA (reference sequence). The V end was cut by 6 bases, the J end by 6 bases, with 11 bases between. There are 11 residues in the CDR3. This CDR3 is CSAPYRDGYTF. The CDR3 bases are TGCAGTGCCCCCTACAGGGATGGCTACACCTTC.

Comment on this clone: This specimen includes other DNA sequences encoding the same CDR3. J is TRBJ1-1 and V is TRBV5-1, with 7 positions matching TRBD1. After removal of 3 bases from V and 0 bases from J, the junction contained 2 bases not matched to a gene. The germline V gene encodes CDR1 SGHRS and CDR2 YFSETQ. This CDR3 has 14 amino acids. Here the CDR3 reads CASSSGQLNTEAFF. CDR3 nucleotides: TGCGCCAGCAGCTCGGGACAGTTGAACACTGAAGCTTTCTTT.

There are a few counts of this clone. This rearrangement joins TRBV29-1 to TRBJ2-5; 7 bases line up with TRBD2. The CDR3 consists of 16 residues. The trim removed 3 bases at V and 2 bases at J, leaving 12 bases unmatched. Germline-derived CDR1 and CDR2 are SQVTM and ANQGSEA. CDR3 in amino acids: CSVEAGSRGWQETQYF. CDR3 DNA: TGCAGCGTTGAGGCGGGTTCGCGGGGGTGGCAAGAGACCCAGTACTTC.

V gene TRBV6-1 combines with J gene TRBJ2-3; maybe TRBD2 (6 bases). CDR3 size: 14 residues. Trimming took off 11 bases at V and 1 base at J, with 16 bases between the two ends. Germline CDR1 MNHNS, CDR2 SASEGT. CDR3 DNA: TGTGCCGGCGGGGCTGGGGGTCGCACAGATACGCAGTATTTT. Residues: CAGGAGGRTDTQYF.

This rearrangement joins TRBV2 to TRBJ2-7; TRBD2 is a possible D gene (5 bases). V lost 7 bases to trimming and J lost 4 bases, with 8 bases between them. This CDR3 is built from 11 residues. Germline V gene data show CDR1 as SNHLY and CDR2 as FYNNEI. This chain's CDR3 is CASNWEYEQYF. The CDR3 nucleotides read TGTGCCAGCAATTGGGAGTACGAGCAGTACTTC.